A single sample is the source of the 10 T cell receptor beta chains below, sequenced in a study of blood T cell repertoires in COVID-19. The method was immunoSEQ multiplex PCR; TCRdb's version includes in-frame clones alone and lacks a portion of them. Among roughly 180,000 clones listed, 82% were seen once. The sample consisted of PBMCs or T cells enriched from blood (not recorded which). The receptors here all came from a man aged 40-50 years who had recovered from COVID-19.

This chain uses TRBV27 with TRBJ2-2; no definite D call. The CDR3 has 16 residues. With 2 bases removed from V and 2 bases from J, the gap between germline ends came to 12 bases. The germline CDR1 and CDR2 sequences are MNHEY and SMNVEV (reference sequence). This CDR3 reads CASSLHPRVNTGELFF. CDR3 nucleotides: TGTGCCAGCAGTTTACATCCCCGAGTCAACACCGGGGAGCTGTTTTTT.

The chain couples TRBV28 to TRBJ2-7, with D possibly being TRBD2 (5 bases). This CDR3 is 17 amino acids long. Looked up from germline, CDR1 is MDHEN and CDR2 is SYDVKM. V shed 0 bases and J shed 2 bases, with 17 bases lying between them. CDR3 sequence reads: CASSLWMDTRGTYEQYF. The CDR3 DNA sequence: TGTGCCAGCAGTTTATGGATGGATACCCGGGGAACCTACGAGCAGTACTTC.

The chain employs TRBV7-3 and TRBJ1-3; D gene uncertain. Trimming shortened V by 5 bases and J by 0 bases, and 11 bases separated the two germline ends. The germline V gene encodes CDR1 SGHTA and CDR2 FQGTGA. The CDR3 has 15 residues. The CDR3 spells CASSPGWSSGNTIYF. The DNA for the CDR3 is TGTGCCAGCAGCCCGGGGTGGAGCTCTGGAAACACCATATATTTT.

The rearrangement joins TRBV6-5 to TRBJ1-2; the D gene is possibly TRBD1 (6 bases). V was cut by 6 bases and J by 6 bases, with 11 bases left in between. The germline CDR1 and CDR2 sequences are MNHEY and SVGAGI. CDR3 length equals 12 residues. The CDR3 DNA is TGTGCCAGCAGCCTCCGACAGGATGGCTACACCTTC. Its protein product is CASSLRQDGYTF.

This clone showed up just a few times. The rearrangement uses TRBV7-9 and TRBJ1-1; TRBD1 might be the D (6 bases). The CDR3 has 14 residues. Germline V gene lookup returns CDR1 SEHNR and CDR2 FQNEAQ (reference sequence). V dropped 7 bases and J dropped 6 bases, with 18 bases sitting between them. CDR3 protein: CASTLQGMKAEAFF. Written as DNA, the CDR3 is TGTGCCAGCACCCTACAGGGAATGAAGGCTGAAGCTTTCTTT.

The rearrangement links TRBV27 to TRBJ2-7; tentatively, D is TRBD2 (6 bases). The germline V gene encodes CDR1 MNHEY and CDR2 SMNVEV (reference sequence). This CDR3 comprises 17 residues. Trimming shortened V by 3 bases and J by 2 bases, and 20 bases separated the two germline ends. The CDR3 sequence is CASSFPEGFGSAYEQYV. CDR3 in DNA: TGTGCCAGCAGTTTTCCCGAGGGGTTCGGGAGTGCCTACGAGCAGTACGTC.

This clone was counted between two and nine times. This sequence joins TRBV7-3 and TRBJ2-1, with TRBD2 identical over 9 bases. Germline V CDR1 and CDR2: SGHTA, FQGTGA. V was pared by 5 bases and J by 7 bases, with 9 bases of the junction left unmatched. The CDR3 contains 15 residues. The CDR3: CASSTGLALENEQFF. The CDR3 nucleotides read TGTGCCAGCAGCACGGGACTAGCCCTCGAGAATGAGCAGTTCTTC.

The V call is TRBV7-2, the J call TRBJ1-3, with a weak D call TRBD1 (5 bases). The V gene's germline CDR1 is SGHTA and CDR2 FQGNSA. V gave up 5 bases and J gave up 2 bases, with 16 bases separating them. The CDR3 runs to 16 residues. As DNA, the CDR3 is TGTGCCAGCAGCCTGGATGCAGGGTTGACTGGAAACACCATATATTTT. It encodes CASSLDAGLTGNTIYF.

CDR3 protein: CASSLRSDTEAFF. The CDR3 bases are TGTGCCAGCAGTTTGAGGTCAGACACTGAAGCTTTCTTT. This chain links TRBV28 with TRBJ1-1, with unresolved D. From germline, CDR1 is MDHEN and CDR2 SYDVKM. Trimming shortened V by 3 bases and J by 3 bases, and 8 bases separated the two germline ends. The CDR3 extends over 13 amino acids.

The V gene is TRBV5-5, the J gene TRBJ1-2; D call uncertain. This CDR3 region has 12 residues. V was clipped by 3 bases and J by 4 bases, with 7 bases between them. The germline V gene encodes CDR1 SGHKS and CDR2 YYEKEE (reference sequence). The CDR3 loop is CASSSGIYGYTF. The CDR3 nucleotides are TGTGCCAGCAGCTCGGGGATCTATGGCTACACCTTC.